The T cell receptor (beta chain) under discussion was sequenced for a study of glioma-infiltrating T cells after dendritic cell vaccination. Whole-study context: Dendritic cell vaccination trial patients had either newly diagnosed or recurrent glioblastoma.

Before vaccination, two weeks after the third vaccination, and at progression, PBMC were collected. In germline, CDR1 is MNHGY, CDR2 SVAAGI. Trimming cost V 7 bases and J 7 bases; bases outside gene matches: 16. The CDR3 sequence is 15 residues long. Amplification used 60 V beta primers and 13 J beta primers. Generated by immunoSEQ multiplex PCR, the TCRdb table keeps only in-frame clones and is missing some. The sample carries tens of thousands of clones, around 85% recorded once. This clone was found once. The TCR sequence derives from a human donor with glioblastoma. The specimen was blood, collected before dendritic cell vaccination. The chain is built from TRBV6-9 and TRBJ2-7; the match to TRBD2 covers 7 bases. CDR3 loop: CASTLEAGDHEEQYF. DNA for the CDR3: TGTGCCAGCACCCTCGAGGCGGGGGATCACGAGGAGCAGTACTTC.